The 2 T cell receptor beta chains below come from one sample, sequenced in a study of T cell repertoires in cytomegalovirus infection. MiXCR, applied by TCRdb to the reads, yields one record per CDR3 protein. This table holds 510,000 or so distinct CDR3 sequences, less than 30% found once. Sequencing input: PBMCs. The receptors were sampled from a human donor in good health (CMV status not recorded). Some clones in this sample may be carry-over from other donors' samples.

The V call is TRBV19, the J call TRBJ2-2; a weak D match, TRBD2 (5 bases). The V end was cut by 2 bases, the J end by 5 bases, with 15 bases between. The CDR3 loop spans 16 amino acids. Germline V CDR1 and CDR2: LNHDA, SQIVND (reference sequence). This CDR3 is CASSISASRVTGELFF. The DNA of the CDR3 is TGTGCCAGTAGTATATCGGCTAGCAGAGTGACCGGGGAGCTGTTTTTT.

This clonotype was seen a handful of times. The J gene is TRBJ2-1, the V gene TRBV29-1, with 7 bases fitting TRBD2. This CDR3 spans 13 amino acids. CDR1 SQVTM and CDR2 ANQGSEA come from the germline V gene. Trimming took 6 bases from V and 7 from J; bases not matched to a gene: 9. The CDR3 DNA reads TGCAGCGTGATACCGGGAGGACGAAATGAGCAGTTCTTC. It codes for CSVIPGGRNEQFF.